Sequencing of this T cell receptor (beta chain) was carried out in a study of Ad26.COV2.S vaccination and SARS-CoV-2 variants. Study-wide background: Administration of Ad26.COV2.S was intramuscular, either once or twice 56 days apart. Overall study findings and caveats: Marked by substantial breadth, spike-specific CD8+ and CD4+ T cell responses were reportedly seen after vaccination.

Treatment: over 15 received Ad26.COV2.S at low or high dose, single or two shots; about 5 received placebo; per-sample allocation not given. Sampling was performed 63 days after the first vaccine or placebo injection. Sequencing used immunoSEQ multiplex PCR; TCRdb keeps in-frame clones, though not all of them. The data hold some 640,000 clones, with around 89% observed a single time. Remarks on this clone: The antigen is not known.

Trimming stripped 2 bases from V and 5 bases from J, with 12 bases between. CDR3 length equals 14 residues. CDR1 is KGHDR, CDR2 SFDVKD, per germline. The sequences come from peripheral blood, collected in a trial of Ad26.COV2.S vaccine versus placebo. This clonotype was obtained from a person between 18 and 59 years old who received the Ad26.COV2.S COVID-19 vaccine or a placebo. V usage is TRBV24-1 and J usage is TRBJ2-7; TRBD2 is a possible D gene (5 bases). The CDR3: CATSDSGGLDEQYF. CDR3 nucleotides: TGTGCCACCAGTGATTCTGGCGGGCTCGACGAGCAGTACTTC.